A selection of T cell receptor beta chains follows, all from one sample in a study of T cells in Graves' hyperthyroidism and ophthalmopathy. TCRdb passed the multiplex PCR reads through MiXCR, listing each CDR3 protein once. Among more than 650,000 distinct CDR3 sequences, about 14% were seen once, and the ten largest hold roughly 10%. The sample taken for sequencing was blood. The receptors were gathered from a woman aged 18 to 35 with Graves' hyperthyroidism. Each CDR3 is given with its conserved first and last residue. The order of the fields is clone size, D gene, J gene, V gene, CDR3 DNA, CDR3 protein. A D gene is named only where the DNA matches it firmly. Clone sizes are given selectively: once, few, many, or a class where the clone is expanded.

clone_size: few; d_call: NA; j_call: TRBJ1-4; v_call: TRBV12-3/TRBV12-4; cdr3_nt: TGTGCCAGCAGTTTCATGACAGGTCTTAATGAAAAACTGTTTTTT; cdr3_aa: CASSFMTGLNEKLFF
clone_size: NA; d_call: TRBD1; j_call: TRBJ1-6; v_call: TRBV4-1; cdr3_nt: TGCGCCAGCGGCCTCCCCCAATCGGGACAGGGTAGATCACCCCTCCACTTT; cdr3_aa: CASGLPQSGQGRSPLHF
clone_size: NA; d_call: TRBD1; j_call: TRBJ2-1; v_call: TRBV9; cdr3_nt: TGTGCCAGCAGTGATGGACAGGGCTCCTACAATGAGCAGTTCTTC; cdr3_aa: CASSDGQGSYNEQFF
clone_size: NA; d_call: NA; j_call: TRBJ2-5; v_call: TRBV4-3; cdr3_nt: TGCGCCAGCAGCCGCACCCACACCCAAGAGACCCAGTACTTC; cdr3_aa: CASSRTHTQETQYF
clone_size: many; d_call: TRBD1; j_call: TRBJ2-7; v_call: TRBV7-2; cdr3_nt: TGTGCCAGCAGCTCCTCCCCGACAGGGGGCACCGAGCAGTACTTC; cdr3_aa: CASSSSPTGGTEQYF
clone_size: NA; d_call: NA; j_call: TRBJ2-1; v_call: TRBV25-1; cdr3_nt: TGTGCCAGCGGAACTGGAGCCGGGCAGATCTACAATGAGCAGTTCTTC; cdr3_aa: CASGTGAGQIYNEQFF
clone_size: many; d_call: NA; j_call: TRBJ2-5; v_call: TRBV11-2; cdr3_nt: TGTGCCAGCAGCGATCACAGGGTTCAAGAGACCCAGTACTTC; cdr3_aa: CASSDHRVQETQYF
clone_size: many; d_call: NA; j_call: TRBJ2-3; v_call: TRBV13; cdr3_nt: TGTGCCAGCAGCTCTATGGGCCTTACTAGCACAGATACGCAGTATTTT; cdr3_aa: CASSSMGLTSTDTQYF
clone_size: few; d_call: NA; j_call: TRBJ1-1; v_call: TRBV10-3; cdr3_nt: TGTGCCACGAGACCGATCATGAACACTGAAGCTTTCTTT; cdr3_aa: CATRPIMNTEAFF
clone_size: NA; d_call: TRBD2; j_call: TRBJ2-7; v_call: TRBV6-2/TRBV6-3; cdr3_nt: TGTGCCAGCAGGGAAGGGACTAGGTACGAGCAGTACTTC; cdr3_aa: CASREGTRYEQYF
clone_size: many; d_call: TRBD1; j_call: TRBJ1-2; v_call: TRBV7-9; cdr3_nt: TGTGCCAGCAGCGGACTACAGGGGGCGCGGCAGGGCTACACCTTC; cdr3_aa: CASSGLQGARQGYTF
clone_size: few; d_call: NA; j_call: TRBJ2-1; v_call: TRBV14; cdr3_nt: TGTGCCAGCAGCCAACAAAGACTTACCCACAATGAGCAGTTCTTC; cdr3_aa: CASSQQRLTHNEQFF
clone_size: many; d_call: NA; j_call: TRBJ1-1; v_call: TRBV6-2/TRBV6-3; cdr3_nt: TGTGCCAGCAGTCGATTTAGCAGCACTGAAGCTTTCTTT; cdr3_aa: CASSRFSSTEAFF
clone_size: many; d_call: NA; j_call: TRBJ2-3; v_call: TRBV27; cdr3_nt: TGTGCCAGCAGCGCGGACTCGGGGGGCACAGATACGCAGTATTTT; cdr3_aa: CASSADSGGTDTQYF
clone_size: many; d_call: TRBD2; j_call: TRBJ2-7; v_call: TRBV20-1; cdr3_nt: TGCAGTGCTAGGACTAGCGGGAACCTCTACGAGCAGTACTTC; cdr3_aa: CSARTSGNLYEQYF
clone_size: few; d_call: NA; j_call: TRBJ1-6; v_call: TRBV2; cdr3_nt: TGTGCCAGCGGGCTTAGGGCTTATTCACCCCTCCACTTT; cdr3_aa: CASGLRAYSPLHF
clone_size: NA; d_call: NA; j_call: TRBJ2-5; v_call: TRBV5-1; cdr3_nt: TGCGCCAGCAGCTTGGGCGGGGCCATCCAAGAGACCCAGTACTTC; cdr3_aa: CASSLGGAIQETQYF
clone_size: many; d_call: NA; j_call: TRBJ1-1; v_call: TRBV5-8; cdr3_nt: TGTGCCAGCAGCTTAGGGCCGAAAATGGCCGAAGCTTTCTTT; cdr3_aa: CASSLGPKMAEAFF
clone_size: NA; d_call: NA; j_call: TRBJ2-1; v_call: TRBV11-3; cdr3_nt: TGTGCCAGCAGCACAAACGACAGGAATGAGCAGTTCTTC; cdr3_aa: CASSTNDRNEQFF
clone_size: NA; d_call: NA; j_call: TRBJ1-5; v_call: TRBV4-3; cdr3_nt: TGCGCCAGCAGCCAAGGGGCAGTACCGGGACGGTATAATCAGCCCCAGCATTTT; cdr3_aa: CASSQGAVPGRYNQPQHF
clone_size: few; d_call: TRBD1; j_call: TRBJ2-3; v_call: TRBV4-1; cdr3_nt: TGCGCCAGCAGCCTATCTAGGGACAGGGGAACGGATACGCAGTATTTT; cdr3_aa: CASSLSRDRGTDTQYF
clone_size: NA; d_call: TRBD1; j_call: TRBJ1-1; v_call: TRBV3-1; cdr3_nt: TGTGCCAGCAGCCCCGGGACAGGGTGGAAAACTGAAGCTTTCTTT; cdr3_aa: CASSPGTGWKTEAFF
clone_size: many; d_call: NA; j_call: TRBJ2-3; v_call: TRBV14; cdr3_nt: TGTGCCAGCAGCCAATTTTGGGTTAGCACAGATACGCAGTATTTT; cdr3_aa: CASSQFWVSTDTQYF
clone_size: many; d_call: TRBD1; j_call: TRBJ1-2; v_call: TRBV6-1; cdr3_nt: TGTGCCAGCGAGATAGACAGGGGAGGAGGCTACACCTTC; cdr3_aa: CASEIDRGGGYTF
clone_size: few; d_call: TRBD1; j_call: TRBJ1-2; v_call: TRBV7-8; cdr3_nt: TGTGCCAGCAGCCCTCAGCGGGACAGGGTCTATGGCTACACCTTC; cdr3_aa: CASSPQRDRVYGYTF
clone_size: NA; d_call: NA; j_call: TRBJ1-3; v_call: TRBV19; cdr3_nt: TGTGCCAGTAAGCGGGATACATCATCTGGAAACACCATATATTTT; cdr3_aa: CASKRDTSSGNTIYF
clone_size: few; d_call: TRBD1; j_call: TRBJ2-2; v_call: TRBV7-3; cdr3_nt: TGTGCCAGCAGCCCCGACAGGGAGCGCGGGGAGCTGTTTTTT; cdr3_aa: CASSPDRERGELFF
clone_size: NA; d_call: NA; j_call: TRBJ1-3; v_call: TRBV6-1; cdr3_nt: TGTGCCAGCATCCCCCGGGACGCGAGCTCTGGAAACACCATATATTTT; cdr3_aa: CASIPRDASSGNTIYF
clone_size: NA; d_call: NA; j_call: TRBJ1-1; v_call: TRBV6-5; cdr3_nt: TGTGCCAGCAGTTACTCGTACAGTTCGAACACTGAAGCTTTCTTT; cdr3_aa: CASSYSYSSNTEAFF
clone_size: NA; d_call: TRBD2; j_call: TRBJ2-2; v_call: TRBV2; cdr3_nt: TGTGCCAGCAGCTATTTTTTGGGACTAACCACCGGGGAGCTGTTTTTT; cdr3_aa: CASSYFLGLTTGELFF
clone_size: many; d_call: NA; j_call: TRBJ2-7; v_call: TRBV5-5; cdr3_nt: TGTGCCAGCAGCTTGGTCCCAAGCCTCTACGAGCAGTACTTC; cdr3_aa: CASSLVPSLYEQYF
clone_size: NA; d_call: TRBD2; j_call: TRBJ2-3; v_call: TRBV4-3; cdr3_nt: TGCGCCAGCAGCCAAGAGGGACTAGCGAAAGATACGCAGTATTTT; cdr3_aa: CASSQEGLAKDTQYF
clone_size: NA; d_call: TRBD2; j_call: TRBJ2-1; v_call: TRBV27; cdr3_nt: TGTGCCAGCAGAATCCGCTTGCTAGCGGACCGGTACAATGAGCAGTTCTTC; cdr3_aa: CASRIRLLADRYNEQFF
clone_size: once; d_call: NA; j_call: TRBJ1-2; v_call: TRBV20-1; cdr3_nt: TGCAGTGCTATAAGGACGGACGACTATGGCTACACCTTC; cdr3_aa: CSAIRTDDYGYTF
clone_size: many; d_call: NA; j_call: TRBJ2-5; v_call: TRBV11-2; cdr3_nt: TGTGCCAGCAGCTTAGGACCAGGGCCCCTGGAGACCCAGTACTTC; cdr3_aa: CASSLGPGPLETQYF
clone_size: few; d_call: NA; j_call: TRBJ2-1; v_call: TRBV19; cdr3_nt: TGTGCCAGTAGCCTCCGTCCGATCAATGAGCAGTTCTTC; cdr3_aa: CASSLRPINEQFF
clone_size: many; d_call: TRBD2; j_call: TRBJ2-1; v_call: TRBV28; cdr3_nt: TGTGCCAGCAGTTTTAGGGCGGGAGCGGATGAGCAGTTCTTC; cdr3_aa: CASSFRAGADEQFF
clone_size: many; d_call: NA; j_call: TRBJ2-5; v_call: TRBV7-6; cdr3_nt: TGTGCCAGCAGCTTCGGTGCTGGTGGGGCACTCCAAGAGACCCAGTACTTC; cdr3_aa: CASSFGAGGALQETQYF
clone_size: few; d_call: TRBD1; j_call: TRBJ1-1; v_call: TRBV27; cdr3_nt: TGTGCCAGCAGTGGGGACAGGGGGCAAACTGAAGCTTTCTTT; cdr3_aa: CASSGDRGQTEAFF
clone_size: few; d_call: TRBD2; j_call: TRBJ2-1; v_call: TRBV3-1; cdr3_nt: TGTGCCAGCAGCCAAGCCCGGGGGACTAGTTTGCTGTTCTTC; cdr3_aa: CASSQARGTSLLFF
clone_size: many; d_call: NA; j_call: TRBJ2-4; v_call: TRBV28; cdr3_nt: TGTGCCAGCGGAGGTCAGTCTGTCCGGAACATTCAGTACTTC; cdr3_aa: CASGGQSVRNIQYF
clone_size: many; d_call: NA; j_call: TRBJ2-1; v_call: TRBV7-8; cdr3_nt: TGTGCCAGCAGCAACGGGAGAGGCTCCTACAATGAGCAGTTCTTC; cdr3_aa: CASSNGRGSYNEQFF
clone_size: many; d_call: TRBD1; j_call: TRBJ1-6; v_call: TRBV20-1; cdr3_nt: TGCAGTGCTAGACCTCCGACAGGGGGAAATTCACCCCTCCACTTT; cdr3_aa: CSARPPTGGNSPLHF
clone_size: many; d_call: NA; j_call: TRBJ2-2; v_call: TRBV30; cdr3_nt: TGTGCCTGGAAATACGGGGGCCCCGGGGAGCTGTTTTTT; cdr3_aa: CAWKYGGPGELFF
clone_size: few; d_call: TRBD2; j_call: TRBJ2-3; v_call: TRBV7-8; cdr3_nt: TGTGCCAGCAACCCCCTAGCGGGAGGGTGGGATACGCAGTATTTT; cdr3_aa: CASNPLAGGWDTQYF
clone_size: many; d_call: NA; j_call: TRBJ1-5; v_call: TRBV6-1; cdr3_nt: TGTGCCAGCGGCGTGGCTAGCAATCAGCCCCAGCATTTT; cdr3_aa: CASGVASNQPQHF
clone_size: NA; d_call: TRBD2; j_call: TRBJ2-7; v_call: TRBV3-1; cdr3_nt: TGTGCCAGCAGCTCTCGGGGGGACGCCGAGCAGTACTTC; cdr3_aa: CASSSRGDAEQYF
clone_size: NA; d_call: NA; j_call: TRBJ1-3; v_call: TRBV29-1; cdr3_nt: TGCAGCGTTGAAGATCACGGGGCCGTTGGAAACACCATATATTTT; cdr3_aa: CSVEDHGAVGNTIYF
clone_size: few; d_call: NA; j_call: TRBJ2-3; v_call: TRBV10-2; cdr3_nt: TGCGCCAGCAAAGCTTCTGGGACAGATACGCAGTATTTT; cdr3_aa: CASKASGTDTQYF